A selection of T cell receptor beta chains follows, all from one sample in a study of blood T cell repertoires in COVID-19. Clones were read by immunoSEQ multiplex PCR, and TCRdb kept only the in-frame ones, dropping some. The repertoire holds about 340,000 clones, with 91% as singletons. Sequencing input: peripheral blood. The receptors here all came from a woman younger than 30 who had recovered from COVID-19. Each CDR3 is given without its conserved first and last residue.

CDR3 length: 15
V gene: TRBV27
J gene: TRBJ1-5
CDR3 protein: ASSSLTLDRINQPQH

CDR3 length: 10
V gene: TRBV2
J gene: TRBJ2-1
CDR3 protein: ASTFLGDEQF

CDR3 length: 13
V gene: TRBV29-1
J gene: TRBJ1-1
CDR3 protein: SVLSDSLIYTEAF

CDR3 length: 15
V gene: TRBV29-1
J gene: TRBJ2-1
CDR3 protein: SVEGPGLAGDYNEQF

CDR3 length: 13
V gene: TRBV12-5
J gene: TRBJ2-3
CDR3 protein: ASGLDYLGGDTQY

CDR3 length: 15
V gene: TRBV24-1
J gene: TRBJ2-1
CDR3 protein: ATSDRRRGFGLGEQF

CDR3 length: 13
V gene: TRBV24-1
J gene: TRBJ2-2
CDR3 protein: ATSDRGNRAGELF

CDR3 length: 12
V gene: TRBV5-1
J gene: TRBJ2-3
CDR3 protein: ASSSSGRPDTQY

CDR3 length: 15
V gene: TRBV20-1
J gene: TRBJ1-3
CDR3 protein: SASPRGPTVSGNTIY

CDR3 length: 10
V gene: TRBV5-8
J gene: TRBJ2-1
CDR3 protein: ASSPPYNEQF

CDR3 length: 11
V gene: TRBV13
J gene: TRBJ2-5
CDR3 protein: ASSLDGVETQY

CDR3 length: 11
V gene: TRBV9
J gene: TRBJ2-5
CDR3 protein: ASSRGVHETQY

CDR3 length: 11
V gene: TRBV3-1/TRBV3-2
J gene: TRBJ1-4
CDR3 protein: ASSQDVDSRKV

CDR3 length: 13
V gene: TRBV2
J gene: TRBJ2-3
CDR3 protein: ASSELGHRADTQY

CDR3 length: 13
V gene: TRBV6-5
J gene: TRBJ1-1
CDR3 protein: ASSWAGTGYTEAF

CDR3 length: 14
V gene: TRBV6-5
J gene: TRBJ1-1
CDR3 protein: ASSYQGQERYTEAF

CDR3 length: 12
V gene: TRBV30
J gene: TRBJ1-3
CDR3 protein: AWSSDRGLNTIY

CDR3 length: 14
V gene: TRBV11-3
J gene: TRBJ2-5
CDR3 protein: ASSLRPRQRPETQY

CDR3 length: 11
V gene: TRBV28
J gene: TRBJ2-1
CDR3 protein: ASSLDSYNEQF

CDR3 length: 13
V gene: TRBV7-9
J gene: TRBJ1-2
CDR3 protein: ASSPTTGGAGGYT

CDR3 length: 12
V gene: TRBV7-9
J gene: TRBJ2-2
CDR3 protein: ASSLGLAAGELF

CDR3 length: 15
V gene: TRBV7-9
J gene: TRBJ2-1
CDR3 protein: ASSSVRNRASYNEQF

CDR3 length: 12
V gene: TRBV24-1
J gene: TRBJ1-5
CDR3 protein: ASKDREGNQPQH

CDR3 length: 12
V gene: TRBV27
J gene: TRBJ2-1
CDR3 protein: ASSFSRTGNEQF

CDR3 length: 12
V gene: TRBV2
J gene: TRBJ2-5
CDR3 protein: ASSAGGSLGTQY

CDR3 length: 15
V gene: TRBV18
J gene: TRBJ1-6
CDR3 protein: ASSPRQGSSYNSPLH

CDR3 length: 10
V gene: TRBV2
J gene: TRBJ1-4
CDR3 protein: ASSEFSAELF

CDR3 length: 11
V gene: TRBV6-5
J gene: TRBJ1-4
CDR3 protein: ASSRGRDEKLF

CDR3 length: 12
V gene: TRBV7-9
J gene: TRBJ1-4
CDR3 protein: ASSLTGGGEKLF

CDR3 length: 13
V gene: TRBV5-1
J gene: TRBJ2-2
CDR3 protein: ASKTTGTRAGELF

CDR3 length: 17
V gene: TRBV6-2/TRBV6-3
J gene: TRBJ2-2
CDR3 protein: ASSSTGTGGNRWTGELF

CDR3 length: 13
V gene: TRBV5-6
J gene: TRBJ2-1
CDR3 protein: ASSVTSGGTDEQF

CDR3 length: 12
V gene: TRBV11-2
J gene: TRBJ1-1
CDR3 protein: ASSLGSRGTEAF

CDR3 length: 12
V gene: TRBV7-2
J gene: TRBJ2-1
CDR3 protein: ASSLGGLASEQF

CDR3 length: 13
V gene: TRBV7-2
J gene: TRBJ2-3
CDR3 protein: ASSLQKSRTDTQY

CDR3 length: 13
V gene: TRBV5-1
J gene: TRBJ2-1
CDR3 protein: ASSLASGTLGEQF

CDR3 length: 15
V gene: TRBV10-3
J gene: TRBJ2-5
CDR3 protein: AISESGAGGTKETQY

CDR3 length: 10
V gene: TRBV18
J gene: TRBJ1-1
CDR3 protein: ASSSNEAEAF

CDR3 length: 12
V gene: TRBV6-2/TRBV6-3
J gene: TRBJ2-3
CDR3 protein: ASSYSESSDTQY

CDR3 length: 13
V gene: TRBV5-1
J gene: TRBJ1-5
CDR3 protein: ASSLGDRANQPQH

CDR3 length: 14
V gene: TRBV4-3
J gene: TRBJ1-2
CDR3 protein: ASSQDRAGYGSGYT

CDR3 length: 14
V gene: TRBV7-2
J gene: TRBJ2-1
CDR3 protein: ASSETSTKGNNEQF

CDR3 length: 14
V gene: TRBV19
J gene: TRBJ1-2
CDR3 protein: ASSWRGRASGGGYT

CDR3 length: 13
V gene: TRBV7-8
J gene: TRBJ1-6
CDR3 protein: ASSLRSGRDSPLH

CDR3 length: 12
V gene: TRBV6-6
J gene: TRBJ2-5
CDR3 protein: ASSYGAGGETQY

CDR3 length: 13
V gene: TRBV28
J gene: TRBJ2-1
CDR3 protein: ASSWRESGRDEQF

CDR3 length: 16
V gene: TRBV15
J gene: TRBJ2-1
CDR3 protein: ATSRDIGASGARNEQF